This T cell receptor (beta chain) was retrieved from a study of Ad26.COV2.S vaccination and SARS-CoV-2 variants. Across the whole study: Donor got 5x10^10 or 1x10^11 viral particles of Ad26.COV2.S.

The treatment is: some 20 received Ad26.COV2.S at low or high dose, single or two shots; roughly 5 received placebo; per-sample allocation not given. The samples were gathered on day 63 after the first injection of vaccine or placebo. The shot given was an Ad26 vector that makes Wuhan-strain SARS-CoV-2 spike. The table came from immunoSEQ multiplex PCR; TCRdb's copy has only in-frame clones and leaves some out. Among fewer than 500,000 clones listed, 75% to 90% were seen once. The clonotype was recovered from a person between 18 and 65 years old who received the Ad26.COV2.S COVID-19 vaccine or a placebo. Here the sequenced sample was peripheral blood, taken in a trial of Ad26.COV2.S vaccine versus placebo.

The CDR3 loop reads CASSIGFGQPQHF. DNA for the CDR3: TGTGCCAGTAGTATTGGATTCGGTCAGCCCCAGCATTTT. The rearrangement links TRBV19 to TRBJ1-5; D not resolved. The V gene lost 3 bases and the J gene lost 6 bases, with 9 bases spanning the gap. This CDR3 has 13 residues. Germline V CDR1 and CDR2: LNHDA, SQIVND (reference sequence). The complete variable domain, with remaining parts taken from reference TRBV19 and TRBJ1-5, reads DGGITQSPKYLFRKEGQNVTLSCEQNLNHDAMYWYRQDPGQGLRLIYYSQIVNDFQKGDIAEGYSVSREKKESFPLTVTSAQKNPTAFYLCASSIGFGQPQHFGDGTRLSIL.